This T cell receptor beta chain was identified in a study of T cells in Graves' hyperthyroidism and ophthalmopathy. This clonotype showed up many times. Its antigen is unknown. The study, taken as a whole, reports: The model made its ophthalmopathy prediction, and onset followed a median approximately six months later. In the blood, most expanded thyroid clonotypes above 0.001 appeared as well.

Amplified TCR beta CDR3 regions derived from RNA transcripts. TCR CDR3 regions were first amplified by RT-PCR with HTBI primers. TCRdb re-derived calls from the multiplex PCR reads in MiXCR, one entry per CDR3 protein. The sample has a few hundred thousand distinct CDR3 sequences, roughly 50% seen once; the top ten hold around 8%. When ophthalmopathy did not progress within 18 months, Graves' hyperthyroidism was considered stable. Newly diagnosed hyperthyroidism, duration under 2 months, in patients aged 18 to 65. This TCR was recovered from a woman under 30 with Graves' hyperthyroidism. Sequencing was performed on peripheral blood or thyroid tissue (not recorded which).

The CDR3 region has the DNA TGTGCCAGTCGTGCGGGTGGAAGTGGGACCTACGAGCAGTACTTC. It codes for CASRAGGSGTYEQYF. This chain joins TRBV19 and TRBJ2-7; tentatively, D is TRBD2 (5 bases). V lost 8 bases, J lost 2 bases, and 19 bases lay in between. This CDR3 has 15 amino acids. Germline CDR1 reads LNHDA; CDR2 reads SQIVND (reference sequence).